This TCR beta chain was sequenced during a study of CD8+ T cells in alopecia areata. Study outcomes and limitations: The presence of one nonresponder keeps the tie between baseline CD8+ expansion and response uncertain.

The treatment denotes: oral pan-JAK inhibitor, 5-10 mg twice daily. PBMCs served as the source from which CD4+ and CD8+ T cells were sorted. Sequencing relied on a cDNA template that was reverse transcribed from extracted RNA. Method: immunoSEQ multiplex PCR; TCRdb's copy keeps in-frame clones and lacks some. Here the sample spans 150,000 to 250,000 clones, 60% being singletons. Per germline, CDR1 SGHTA and CDR2 FQGTGA. The CDR3 sequence is 12 residues long. V was cut by 2 bases and J by 5 bases, with 6 bases left in between. A note on this clone: The antigen remains unidentified.

This TCR came from a human donor with alopecia areata. The sample here was CD4+ T cells sorted from blood, taken at week 4, from a patient treated with tofacitinib. The rearrangement uses TRBV7-3 and TRBJ2-5; the D is unclear. The DNA for the CDR3 is TGTGCCAGCAGCTTAGTTGCGGAGACCCAGTACTTC. The encoded protein is CASSLVAETQYF.